This paragraph reports one T cell receptor (beta chain). The antigen is unknown. This entry is derived from a study of cytomegalovirus exposure and HLA in healthy donors. The ends were cut back, 5 bases at V and 1 base at J, with 21 bases in the middle. This CDR3 region has 17 residues. Per germline, CDR1 SGHRS and CDR2 YFSETQ. The primer mix had 60 Vbeta and 13 Jbeta primers. TCRdb's table, derived via immunoSEQ multiplex PCR, lists solely in-frame clones and lacks some. This table holds about 190,000 clones, around nine tenths found once. Study observations and caveats: Among TCR beta chains of equal frequency, HLA-associated ones were more clonally expanded in a later analysis. According to an earlier analysis, most TCR beta V segments yielded productive rearrangements about 87% or about 30% of the time. Reportedly, cytomegalovirus status was diagnosed with high sensitivity and specificity.

V gene TRBV5-1 combines with J gene TRBJ1-1; D is uncertain. This sequence originates from a woman under 40 in good health and CMV-seronegative. Material for sequencing was PBMCs. CDR3 coding DNA: TGCGCCAGCAGACCTCGGGTCCACACCTCTTCGAACACTGAAGCTTTCTTT. Translating it yields CASRPRVHTSSNTEAFF.